The present T cell receptor beta chain was sequenced within a study of identical twins. Points from the study as a whole: Memory repertoires lacked the insertion deficit that abundant cord blood beta clonotypes showed. There is a chance that invariant MAIT and iNKT cells partially muddied zero-insertion analyses. Models underestimated how often monozygotic twins shared out-of-frame TCR alpha.

This clonotype was picked up many times. Its antigen remains unidentified. CDR1 and CDR2 (germline): MGHRA, YSYEKL. The CDR3 spans 13 residues. Trimming took off 2 bases at V and 3 bases at J, with 6 bases between the two ends. TCRdb analysed the 5' RACE reads with MiXCR anew, one entry per CDR3 protein. Among around 650,000 distinct CDR3 sequences listed, roughly 6.6% were seen once. The same sample was also studied in work on yellow fever vaccine responses in identical twins. Per that study: Convergence reportedly seemed to mark part of the twins' vaccine T cell response, with personalization marking the rest.

Sequencing was performed on PBMCs. The chain combines TRBV4-1 with TRBJ2-3; perhaps TRBD1 as D (5 bases). This receptor was taken from a woman between 18 and 29 years old in good health. The CDR3 sequence is CASSQTGTDTQYF. In nucleotides, the CDR3 is TGCGCCAGCAGCCAAACAGGAACAGATACGCAGTATTTT.